The sequence of this TCR beta chain was determined in a study of T-cell memory formation after mild COVID-19. The wider study: TCR clusters mostly belonged to single donors. Study outcomes and limitations: Nothing showed for sure that second-wave clones peaking on day 37 were SARS-CoV-2 specific.

This CDR3 has 14 amino acids. Trimming cost V 3 bases and J 5 bases, with 13 bases left between them. Germline loops: CDR1 LGHNA, CDR2 YSLEER. TCRdb analysed the 5' RACE reads with MiXCR anew, one entry per CDR3 protein. This table has about 390,000 distinct CDR3 sequences, roughly 15% appearing once. This clonotype showed up just a few times. Its antigen is as yet unknown. This sequence joins TRBV4-3 and TRBJ1-1; possibly TRBD1 for D (5 bases). Sequenced: PBMCs or a T cell subset sorted from them (not recorded which). This clonotype was obtained from a man younger than 35 who had mild COVID-19 (a few samples of this study predate the infection). Cell type and time point are not known. The DNA for the CDR3 is TGCGCCAGCAGCCAGGGGATCCCAGGGACTGAAGCTTTCTTT. It is translated as CASSQGIPGTEAFF.